Below, 14 T cell receptor beta chains from the same sample are listed, as sequenced in a study of T cells in Graves' hyperthyroidism and ophthalmopathy. What was amplified from RNA transcripts were TCR beta CDR3 regions. First-round RT-PCR targeting the TCR CDR3 was performed with the HTBI primer set. Each CDR3 protein is one row after TCRdb ran MiXCR on the multiplex PCR reads. Of approximately 560,000 distinct CDR3 sequences detected, 35% to 55% appear once; the ten largest clones hold 8.2%. Sequenced sample: peripheral blood or thyroid tissue (not recorded which). The receptor set was obtained from a young woman with Graves' hyperthyroidism.

This chain uses TRBV6-1 with TRBJ2-7; 7 bases agree with TRBD1. Germline trimming cut 6 bases from V and 2 bases from J; bases unmatched to any gene: 7. Germline-derived CDR1 and CDR2 are MNHNS and SASEGT. The CDR3 runs to 14 residues. The CDR3 DNA reads TGTGCCAGCAGACCGACAGGGTCAACCTACGAGCAGTACTTC. Amino acids: CASRPTGSTYEQYF.

Concerning this clonotype itself: The junction shows a germline mismatch at one end, possibly a read error. This chain joins TRBV7-9 and TRBJ2-7; 12 bases fit TRBD2. Germline-derived CDR1 and CDR2 are SEHNR and FQNEAQ (reference sequence). The length of the CDR3 is 15 residues. This chain's CDR3 is CASSPLAGGVYEQYF. The CDR3 nucleotides are TGCGCCAGCAGCCCTCTAGCGGGAGGGGTCTACGAGCAGTACTTC.

Points on this clonotype: Since a much larger clone is just one base distant, this may be a read error. The chain links TRBV6-5 to TRBJ1-5, with D perhaps matching TRBD1 (6 bases). This CDR3 contains 14 residues. The V gene's germline CDR1 is MNHEY and CDR2 SVGAGI. Trimming removed 5 bases from V and 2 bases from J, with 10 bases in between. The CDR3 protein is CASSRDNRNQPQHF. The DNA for the CDR3 is TGTGCCAGCAGTAGGGACAATCGCAATCAGCCCCAGCATTTT.

This clonotype appeared many times. The chain carries TRBV9 and TRBJ2-7, with 11 bases fitting TRBD2. Germline V gives CDR1 SGDLS, CDR2 YYNGEE. This CDR3 spans 16 amino acids. J was trimmed by 4 bases and V by 0 bases; bases with no gene match: 6. CDR3 amino acids: CASSVEGTSGGYEQYF. The CDR3 region has the DNA TGTGCCAGCAGCGTAGAGGGGACTAGCGGAGGTTACGAGCAGTACTTC.

The chain links TRBV20-1 to TRBJ2-7; 8 positions agree with TRBD2. The ends lost 6 bases at V and 7 bases at J; junction bases unmatched: 14. CDR1 and CDR2 (germline): DFQATT, SNEGSKA (reference sequence). The CDR3 is 14 residues long. CDR3 bases: TGCAGTGCCCGGAGTGGCGGGGGGCCGCGTGAGCAGTACTTC. Translating gives CSARSGGGPREQYF.

The J gene is TRBJ1-2, the V gene TRBV7-3; D unresolved. Germline V gives CDR1 SGHTA, CDR2 FQGTGA. The CDR3 covers 14 residues. Trimming left V 5 bases short and J 8 bases short, with 18 bases between. The CDR3 DNA is TGTGCCAGCAGCCTAGAAACGGCCTTAGGGGGCTACACCTTC. It yields the protein CASSLETALGGYTF.

The chain is built from TRBV5-1 and TRBJ2-5, with D possibly being TRBD2 (6 bases). V gave up 0 bases and J gave up 4 bases, with 10 bases separating them. The germline gives CDR1 SGHRS, CDR2 YFSETQ. The CDR3 spans 14 residues. The CDR3 sequence is CASSLGDFRETQYF. In nucleotides, the CDR3 is TGCGCCAGCAGCTTGGGGGACTTCAGAGAGACCCAGTACTTC.

This clonotype has ten or more counts. This chain connects TRBV20-1 to TRBJ2-5, with TRBD1 matching over 12 bases. Looked up from germline, CDR1 is DFQATT and CDR2 is SNEGSKA (reference sequence). The CDR3 totals 13 residues. The J segment lost 6 bases and the V segment lost 4 bases, leaving 3 bases of the junction unmatched. The CDR3 protein is CSATGTGGKTQYF. The CDR3 nucleotides are TGCAGTGCTACCGGGACAGGGGGCAAGACCCAGTACTTC.

A word on this clonotype: This may come from a read error, since a much larger clone is one base off. This chain connects TRBV7-2 to TRBJ1-5; the D is unclear. CDR1 SGHTA and CDR2 FQGNSA come from the germline V gene. Trimming took off 0 bases at V and 9 bases at J, with 6 bases between the two ends. The CDR3 has 12 residues. CDR3 bases: TGTGCCAGCAGCTTAGCAGAGCGGCCCCAGCATTTT. Translating it yields CASSLAERPQHF.

This clonotype was seen more than once but under ten times. V usage is TRBV2 and J usage is TRBJ1-3; 7 nucleotides match TRBD1. The CDR3 covers 16 residues. V shed 5 bases and J 4 bases; nucleotides not matched to a gene: 11. Germline CDR1 and CDR2: SNHLY and FYNNEI. CDR3 DNA: TGTGCCAGCAGTTCGGCGTACAGGGGAACGGGAAACACCATATATTTT. This codes for CASSSAYRGTGNTIYF. Full variable domain (remainder filled in from reference TRBV2 and TRBJ1-3): EPEVTQTPSHQVTQMGQEVILRCVPISNHLYFYWYRQILGQKVEFLVSFYNNEISEKSEIFDDQFSVERPDGSNFTLKIRSTKLEDSAMYFCASSSAYRGTGNTIYFGEGSWLTVV.

The J gene is TRBJ2-7, the V gene TRBV7-3, with D perhaps matching TRBD1 (8 bases). The CDR3 runs to 13 residues. From germline, CDR1 is SGHTA and CDR2 FQGTGA. V shed 9 bases and J shed 5 bases, with 17 bases lying between them. The DNA for the CDR3 is TGTGCCAGAAAACAGGGGGGGCAGGACGAGCAGTACTTC. This gives the protein CARKQGGQDEQYF.

The chain combines TRBV19 with TRBJ1-2; D is unclear. The CDR3 spans 15 residues. Germline V lookup: CDR1 LNHDA, CDR2 SQIVND (reference sequence). Trimming removed 4 bases from V and 5 bases from J, with 17 bases in between. The CDR3 DNA follows: TGTGCCAGTAGTACCAGAGAATCAAAAGGGTATGGCTACACCTTC. Its protein product is CASSTRESKGYGYTF.

This clonotype has at least ten counts. This chain uses TRBV2 with TRBJ1-2, with D hard to call. V lost 5 bases, J lost 8 bases, and 12 bases lay in between. The CDR3 is 12 amino acids. Germline CDR1 SNHLY, CDR2 FYNNEI. The chain's CDR3 is CASSPALRGYTF. The CDR3 bases are TGTGCCAGCAGTCCGGCCCTGCGGGGCTACACCTTC.

Ten or more counts support this clonotype. The chain is built from TRBV20-1 and TRBJ1-1; D may be TRBD1 (5 bases). CDR3 length: 15 amino acids. V lost 6 bases, J lost 0 bases, and 17 bases lay in between. Germline CDR1 DFQATT, CDR2 SNEGSKA (reference sequence). CDR3 DNA sequence: TGCAGTGCCAACCCGGCAGGGCGGGTGAACACTGAAGCTTTCTTT. Encoded protein: CSANPAGRVNTEAFF.